This entry concerns a single T cell receptor (beta chain). These data come from a study of Ad26.COV2.S vaccination and SARS-CoV-2 variants. The CDR3 loop spans 14 amino acids. The treatment is: about 20 received Ad26.COV2.S at low or high dose, single or two shots; five or six received placebo; per-sample allocation not given. On day 63 after the first injection, vaccine and placebo recipients gave samples. Donation came from an adult in Boston who was aged 18-55 years. Expression of Wuhan-strain SARS-CoV-2 spike came from the Ad26 vector that formed the vaccine. Sequencing was performed with immunoSEQ multiplex PCR; in TCRdb, only in-frame clones are kept and a portion is missing. Here the sample spans approximately 500,000 clones, around nine tenths being singletons.

The V call is TRBV21-1, the J call TRBJ2-5. TRBV21-1 is flagged as a pseudogene. Sequenced material: peripheral blood, taken in a trial of Ad26.COV2.S vaccine versus placebo. This TCR came from a person between 18 and 65 years old who received the Ad26.COV2.S COVID-19 vaccine or a placebo. The CDR3 DNA reads TGTGCCAGCAGCACTACCGGACCCAAAGAGACCCAGTACTTC. This encodes CASSTTGPKETQYF.